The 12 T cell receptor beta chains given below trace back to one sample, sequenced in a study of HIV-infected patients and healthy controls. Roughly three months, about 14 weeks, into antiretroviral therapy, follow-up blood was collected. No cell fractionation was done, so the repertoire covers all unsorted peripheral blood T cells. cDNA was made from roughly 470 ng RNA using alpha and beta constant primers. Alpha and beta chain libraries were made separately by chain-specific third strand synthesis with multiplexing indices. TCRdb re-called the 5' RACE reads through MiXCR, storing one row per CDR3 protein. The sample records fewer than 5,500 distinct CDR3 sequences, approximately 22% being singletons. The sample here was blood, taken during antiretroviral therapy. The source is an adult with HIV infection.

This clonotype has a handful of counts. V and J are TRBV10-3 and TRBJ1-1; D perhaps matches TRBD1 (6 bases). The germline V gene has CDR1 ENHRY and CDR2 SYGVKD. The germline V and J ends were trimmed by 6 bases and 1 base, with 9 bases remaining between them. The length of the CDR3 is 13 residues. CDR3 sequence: CAIRDRWNTEAFF. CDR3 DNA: TGTGCCATCAGGGACAGATGGAACACTGAAGCTTTCTTT.

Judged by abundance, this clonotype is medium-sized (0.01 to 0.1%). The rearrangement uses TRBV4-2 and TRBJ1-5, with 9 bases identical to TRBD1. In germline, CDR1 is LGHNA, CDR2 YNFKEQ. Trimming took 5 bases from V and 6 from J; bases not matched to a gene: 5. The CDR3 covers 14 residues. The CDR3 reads CASSYGTGSQPQHF. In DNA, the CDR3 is TGTGCCAGCAGCTATGGGACAGGGAGTCAGCCCCAGCATTTT.

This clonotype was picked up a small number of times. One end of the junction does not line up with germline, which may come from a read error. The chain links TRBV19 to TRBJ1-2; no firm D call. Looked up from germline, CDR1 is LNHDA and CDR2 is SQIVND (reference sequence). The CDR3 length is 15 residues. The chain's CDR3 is CASSMDRNPRFGYTF. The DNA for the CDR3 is TGTGCCAGTAGTATGGACCGCAACCCGAGGTTTGGCTACACTTTC.

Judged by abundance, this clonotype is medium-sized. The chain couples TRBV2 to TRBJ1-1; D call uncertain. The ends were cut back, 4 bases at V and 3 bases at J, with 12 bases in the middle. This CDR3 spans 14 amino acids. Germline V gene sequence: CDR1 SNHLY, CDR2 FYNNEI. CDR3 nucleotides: TGTGCCAGCAGTGTATGGGGTACGGACACTGAAGCTTTCTTT. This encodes CASSVWGTDTEAFF.

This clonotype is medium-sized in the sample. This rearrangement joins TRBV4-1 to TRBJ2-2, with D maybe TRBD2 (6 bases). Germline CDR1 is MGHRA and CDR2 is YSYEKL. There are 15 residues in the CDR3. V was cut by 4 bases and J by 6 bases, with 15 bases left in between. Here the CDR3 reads CASSRGLGGSGELFF. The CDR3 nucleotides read TGCGCCAGCAGCCGCGGACTTGGGGGGTCCGGGGAGCTGTTTTTT.

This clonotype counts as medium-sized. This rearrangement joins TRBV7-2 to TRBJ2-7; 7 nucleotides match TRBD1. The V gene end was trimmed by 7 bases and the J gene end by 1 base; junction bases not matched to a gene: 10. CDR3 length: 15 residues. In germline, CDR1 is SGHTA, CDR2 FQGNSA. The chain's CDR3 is CASKPGTELSYEQYF. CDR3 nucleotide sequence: TGTGCCAGCAAGCCCGGGACAGAACTATCCTACGAGCAGTACTTC.

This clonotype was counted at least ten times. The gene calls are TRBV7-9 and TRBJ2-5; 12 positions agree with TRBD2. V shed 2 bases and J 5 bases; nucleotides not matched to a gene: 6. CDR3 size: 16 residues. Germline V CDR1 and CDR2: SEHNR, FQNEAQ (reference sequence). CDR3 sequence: CASSLLRTSGAETQYF. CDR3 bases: TGTGCCAGCAGCTTACTACGGACTAGCGGGGCGGAGACCCAGTACTTC.

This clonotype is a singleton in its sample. This CDR3 is CASSVAGLNTEAFF. In DNA, the CDR3 is TGTGCCAGCAGCGTAGCGGGTTTAAACACTGAAGCTTTCTTT. V is TRBV9 and J is TRBJ1-1, with D unclear. Germline V CDR1 and CDR2: SGDLS, YYNGEE. There are 14 residues in the CDR3. Trimming pared 0 bases from V and 2 bases from J, leaving 8 bases between.

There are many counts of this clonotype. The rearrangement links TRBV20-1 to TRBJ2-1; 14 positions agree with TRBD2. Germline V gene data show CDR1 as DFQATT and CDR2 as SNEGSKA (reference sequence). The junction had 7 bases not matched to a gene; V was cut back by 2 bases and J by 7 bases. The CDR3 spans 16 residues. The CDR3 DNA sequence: TGCAGTGCTAGACTGAGAGGGACTAGCGGGGGTAATGAGCAGTTCTTC. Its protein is CSARLRGTSGGNEQFF.

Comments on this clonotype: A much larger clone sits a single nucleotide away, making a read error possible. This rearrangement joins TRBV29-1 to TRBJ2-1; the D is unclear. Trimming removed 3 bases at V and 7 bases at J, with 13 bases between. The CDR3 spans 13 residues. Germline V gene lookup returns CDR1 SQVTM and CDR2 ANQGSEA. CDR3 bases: TGCAGCGTTGAGGGTCCTAATATGAATGAGCAGTTCTTC. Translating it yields CSVEGPNMNEQFF.

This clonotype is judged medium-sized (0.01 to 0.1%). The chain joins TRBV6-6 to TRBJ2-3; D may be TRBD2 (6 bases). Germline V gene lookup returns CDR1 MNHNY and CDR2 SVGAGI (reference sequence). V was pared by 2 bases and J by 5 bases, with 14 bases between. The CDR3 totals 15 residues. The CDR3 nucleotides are TGTGCCAGCAGTTACGAACGGGGGAGCGGAGATACGCAGTATTTT. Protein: CASSYERGSGDTQYF.

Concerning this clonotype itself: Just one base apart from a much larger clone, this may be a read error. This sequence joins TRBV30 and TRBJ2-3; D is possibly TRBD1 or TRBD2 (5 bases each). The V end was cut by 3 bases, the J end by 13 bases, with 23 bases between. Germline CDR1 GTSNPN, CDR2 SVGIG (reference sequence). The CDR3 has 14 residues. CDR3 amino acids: CAWSSTAGLGTKYF. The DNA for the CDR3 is TGTGCCTGGAGCAGCACGGCAGGGCTCGGGACGAAGTATTTT.